This is a list of T cell receptor beta chains from one sample in a study of CD8+ T cells in alopecia areata. Libraries were prepared by immunoSEQ multiplex PCR; TCRdb keeps only in-frame clonotypes and omits some of them. The sample has about 20,000 clones, roughly two thirds seen once. The sample was CD4+ Tregs sorted from blood. These receptors came from a human donor with alopecia areata. CDR3s include the opening cysteine and the closing phenylalanine or tryptophan. D genes are given only for firm matches. The size entry is marked missing in some rows and otherwise reads once, few, many or a size class.

d_call,v_call,clone_size,j_call,cdr3_nt,cdr3_aa
-,TRBV5-1,-,TRBJ1-4,TGCGCCAGCAGCTTGAGCGGTGGCCGCCGAAATGAAAAACTGTTTTTT,CASSLSGGRRNEKLFF
-,TRBV11-2,-,TRBJ2-4,TGTGCCAGCAGCTTGGAGGGGGAATACATTCAGTACTTC,CASSLEGEYIQYF
-,TRBV7-2,-,TRBJ2-5,TGTGCCAGCAGCTATTACCAAGAGACCCAGTACTTC,CASSYYQETQYF
TRBD1,TRBV28,-,TRBJ1-2,TGTGCCAGCAGTCGGTACAGGGGAGGGAACTATGGCTACACCTTC,CASSRYRGGNYGYTF
TRBD1,TRBV27,-,TRBJ2-3,TGTGCCAGCAGTACTTTACAGGGGGCCGGGGATACGCAGTATTTT,CASSTLQGAGDTQYF
-,TRBV6-6,-,TRBJ2-5,TGTGCCACCTCGGGCGGCCCCAGGACCCAGTACTTC,CATSGGPRTQYF
-,TRBV30,-,TRBJ2-2,TGTGCCTGGAACGAGGCCGGGGAGCTGTTTTTT,CAWNEAGELFF
-,TRBV29-1,few,TRBJ1-1,TGCAGCGTTGTTCCGGGGTTCCGGTACCTTAGCACTGAAGCTTTCTTT,CSVVPGFRYLSTEAFF
-,TRBV5-1,-,TRBJ2-3,TGCGCCAGCAGCTTGGTGGACTTTAGCACAGATACGCAGTATTTT,CASSLVDFSTDTQYF
-,TRBV9,-,TRBJ1-3,TGTGCCAGCAGCTCGCGGCTGGGAGGAGGAAACACCATATATTTT,CASSSRLGGGNTIYF
TRBD1,TRBV7-8,once,TRBJ2-1,TGTGCCAGCAGCTTAACCGACAGGGGGCATGAGCAGTTCTTC,CASSLTDRGHEQFF
-,TRBV7-9,few,TRBJ2-3,TGTGCCAGCAGCAACCATAGGGGGGACTCCTCCACAGATACGCAGTATTTT,CASSNHRGDSSTDTQYF
-,TRBV7-2,once,TRBJ1-5,TGTGCCAGCAGCTTAATATGGGATCAGCCCCAGCATTTT,CASSLIWDQPQHF
TRBD2,TRBV4-1,-,TRBJ2-5,TGCGCCAGCAGCCAAGGGACTAGGGGGACCCAGTACTTC,CASSQGTRGTQYF
TRBD2,TRBV29-1,-,TRBJ2-1,TGCAGCGTTGATGTACTAGCGGGAGACAATGAGCAGTTCTTC,CSVDVLAGDNEQFF
-,TRBV30,few,TRBJ2-4,TGTGCCTGGGGGCGGAGAAACATTCAGTACTTC,CAWGRRNIQYF
TRBD1,TRBV7-2,-,TRBJ2-7,TGTGCCAGCAGCCGAAGGACAGGACCCACCTACGAGCAGTACTTC,CASSRRTGPTYEQYF
TRBD1,TRBV6-6,once,TRBJ2-1,TGTGCCAGCGTGCTAGAGGGGACAGGGCCTGGAGTTGAGCAGTTCTTC,CASVLEGTGPGVEQFF
-,TRBV18,-,TRBJ2-5,TGTGCCAGCTCACCAAGGGAGACCCAGTACTTC,CASSPRETQYF
-,TRBV6-6,-,TRBJ1-6,TGTGCCAGCAGCACTGCAAGCTCCTATAATTCACCCCTCCACTTT,CASSTASSYNSPLHF
TRBD1,TRBV19,-,TRBJ1-5,TGTGCCAGTAGTATAGGAAGACAGGGAGGCAATCAGCCCCAGCATTTT,CASSIGRQGGNQPQHF
-,TRBV28,few,TRBJ1-1,TGTGCCAGCAGAAAAAGCCTAGGGGGGAACACTGAAGCTTTCTTT,CASRKSLGGNTEAFF
-,TRBV2,-,TRBJ2-7,TGTGCCAGCAGCGAGACCAAAAGGGAGCAGTACTTC,CASSETKREQYF
-,TRBV11-2,-,TRBJ1-2,TGTGCCAGCAGCTTAGTGCGGGATGGCTACACCTTC,CASSLVRDGYTF
TRBD2,TRBV6-5,-,TRBJ2-1,TGTGCCAGCATGCGGCTAGCGGGAGGTGGCAATGAGCAGTTCTTC,CASMRLAGGGNEQFF
-,TRBV29-1,-,TRBJ2-7,TGCAGCGTTGCGGCTCAGCCACCTTACGAGCAGTACTTC,CSVAAQPPYEQYF
TRBD1,TRBV4-1,-,TRBJ1-4,TGCGCCAGCAGCCAGCCCGGGTTTGAACAGGGGGCGGTAGTGACTAATGAAAAACTGTTTTTT,CASSQPGFEQGAVVTNEKLFF
TRBD1,TRBV5-1,few,TRBJ2-7,TGCGCCAGCAGCCTCGGACAGGGACCGGTCGAGCAGTACTTC,CASSLGQGPVEQYF
-,TRBV18,few,TRBJ1-1,TGTGCCAGCTCACCAGGCTTGAACACTGAAGCTTTCTTT,CASSPGLNTEAFF
-,TRBV7-2,-,TRBJ2-1,TGTGCCAGCAGTAAAGGCCCGGTTTACAATGAGCAGTTCTTC,CASSKGPVYNEQFF
TRBD2,TRBV9,-,TRBJ2-2,TGTGCCAGCAGCGTAGCTACTGGGCGGGGGGACACCGGGGAGCTGTTTTTT,CASSVATGRGDTGELFF
-,TRBV7-9,-,TRBJ2-3,TGTGCCAGCAGCTCTACAGGGAGCACAGATACGCAGTATTTT,CASSSTGSTDTQYF
-,TRBV9,few,TRBJ1-1,TGTGCCAGCGGGTCGAACACTGAAGCTTTCTTT,CASGSNTEAFF
-,TRBV5-1,-,TRBJ1-3,TGCGCCAGCAAACAGGATTTTGGAAACACCATATATTTT,CASKQDFGNTIYF
TRBD2,TRBV7-9,-,TRBJ2-5,TGTGCCAGCAGCTCAGCGGGACTCCTAAGGGAGACCCAGTACTTC,CASSSAGLLRETQYF
-,TRBV6-6,medium-sized,TRBJ2-7,TGTGCCAGCAGTTACTCAGGCAGGGGGGGAGCCTACGAGCAGTACTTC,CASSYSGRGGAYEQYF